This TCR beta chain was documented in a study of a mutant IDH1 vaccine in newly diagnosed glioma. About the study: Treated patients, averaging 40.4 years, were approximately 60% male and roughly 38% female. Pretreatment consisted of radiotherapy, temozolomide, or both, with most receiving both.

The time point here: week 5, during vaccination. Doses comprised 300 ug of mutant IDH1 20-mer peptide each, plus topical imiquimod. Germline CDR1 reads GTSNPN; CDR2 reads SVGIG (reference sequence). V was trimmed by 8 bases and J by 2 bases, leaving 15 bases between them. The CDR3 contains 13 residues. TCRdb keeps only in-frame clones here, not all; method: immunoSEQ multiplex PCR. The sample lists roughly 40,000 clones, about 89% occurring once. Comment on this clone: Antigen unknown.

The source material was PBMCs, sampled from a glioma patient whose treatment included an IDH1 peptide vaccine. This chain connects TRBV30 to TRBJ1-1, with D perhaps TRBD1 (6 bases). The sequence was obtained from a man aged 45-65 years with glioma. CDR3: CATDDRSNTEAFF. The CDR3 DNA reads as TGTGCCACTGACGACAGGAGTAACACTGAAGCTTTCTTT.